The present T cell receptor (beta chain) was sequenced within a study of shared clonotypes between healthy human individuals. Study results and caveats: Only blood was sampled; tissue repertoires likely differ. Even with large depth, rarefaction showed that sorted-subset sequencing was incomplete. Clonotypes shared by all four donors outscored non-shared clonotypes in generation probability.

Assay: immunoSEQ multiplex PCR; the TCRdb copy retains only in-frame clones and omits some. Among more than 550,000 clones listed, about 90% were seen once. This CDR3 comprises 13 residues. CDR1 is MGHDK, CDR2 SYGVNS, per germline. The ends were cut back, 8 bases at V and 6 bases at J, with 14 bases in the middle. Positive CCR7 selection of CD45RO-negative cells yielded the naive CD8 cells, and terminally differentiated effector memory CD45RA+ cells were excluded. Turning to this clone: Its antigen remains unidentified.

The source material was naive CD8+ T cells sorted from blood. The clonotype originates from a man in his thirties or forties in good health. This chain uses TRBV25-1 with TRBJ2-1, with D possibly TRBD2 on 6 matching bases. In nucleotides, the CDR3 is TGTGCCAGCGCCGCCGGGACTGCCAATGAGCAGTTCTTC. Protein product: CASAAGTANEQFF.